This TCR beta chain was found in a study of T cells in Graves' hyperthyroidism and ophthalmopathy. Researchers took RNA transcripts and amplified the TCR beta CDR3 regions from them. The TCR CDR3 was amplified in a first-round RT-PCR using the HTBI primer set. Via MiXCR, TCRdb re-called the multiplex PCR reads, giving one row per CDR3 protein. Here the sample spans about 530,000 distinct CDR3 sequences, 17% being singletons. In this sample, this clonotype turned up once. A much larger clone lies one base from this, so it may be a read error. This CDR3 has 14 residues. The V gene's germline CDR1 is SGHRS and CDR2 YFSETQ. It was uncontrolled infection, other autoimmune disease, pregnancy or lactation that excluded patients. The authors obtained PBMCs from more than 8 ml of fresh peripheral blood.

The chain has TRBV5-1 and TRBJ2-1; 8 bases line up with TRBD1. The sequenced sample consisted of blood. This clonotype was sampled from a woman under 30 with Graves' ophthalmopathy. The CDR3 DNA is TGCGCCAGCCGGGACAGGTCTTCCTACAATGAGCAGCTCTTC. Encoded protein: CASRDRSSYNEQLF.